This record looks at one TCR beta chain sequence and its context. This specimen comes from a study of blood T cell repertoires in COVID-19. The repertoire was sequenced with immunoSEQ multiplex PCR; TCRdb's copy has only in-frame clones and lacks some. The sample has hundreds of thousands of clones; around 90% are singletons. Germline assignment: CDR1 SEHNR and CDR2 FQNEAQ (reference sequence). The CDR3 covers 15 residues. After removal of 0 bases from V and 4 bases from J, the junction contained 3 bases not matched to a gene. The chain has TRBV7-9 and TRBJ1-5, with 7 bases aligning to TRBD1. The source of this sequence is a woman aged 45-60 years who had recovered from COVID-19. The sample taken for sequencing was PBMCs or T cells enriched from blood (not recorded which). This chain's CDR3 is CASSLAGQPNQPQHF. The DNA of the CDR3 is TGTGCCAGCAGCTTAGCGGGACAGCCAAATCAGCCCCAGCATTTT.